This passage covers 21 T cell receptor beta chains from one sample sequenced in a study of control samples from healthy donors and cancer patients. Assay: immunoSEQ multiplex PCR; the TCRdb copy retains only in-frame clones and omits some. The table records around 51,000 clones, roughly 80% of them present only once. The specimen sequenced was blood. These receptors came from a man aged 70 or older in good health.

The CDR3, as DNA: TGTGCCAGCAGCCCGGGGGGATCGCAGCCCCAGCATTTT. It translates to CASSPGGSQPQHF. V usage is TRBV6-6 and J usage is TRBJ1-5; a weak D match, TRBD1 (5 bases). Germline CDR1 is MNHNY and CDR2 is SVGAGI (reference sequence). Trimming shortened V by 6 bases and J by 7 bases, and 13 bases separated the two germline ends. There are 13 residues in the CDR3.

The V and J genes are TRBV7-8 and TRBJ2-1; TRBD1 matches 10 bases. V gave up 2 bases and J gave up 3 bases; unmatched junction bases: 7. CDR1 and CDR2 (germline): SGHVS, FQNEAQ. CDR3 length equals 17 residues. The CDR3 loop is CASSLYVWDRGYNEQFF. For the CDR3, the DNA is TGTGCCAGCAGCTTATATGTATGGGACAGGGGCTACAATGAGCAGTTCTTC.

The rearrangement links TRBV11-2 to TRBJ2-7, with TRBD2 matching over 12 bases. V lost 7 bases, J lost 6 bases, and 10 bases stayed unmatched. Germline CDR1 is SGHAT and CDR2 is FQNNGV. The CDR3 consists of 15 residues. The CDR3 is CASTRLAGGFSEQYF. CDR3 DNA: TGTGCCAGCACCCGGCTAGCGGGAGGGTTTTCCGAGCAGTACTTC.

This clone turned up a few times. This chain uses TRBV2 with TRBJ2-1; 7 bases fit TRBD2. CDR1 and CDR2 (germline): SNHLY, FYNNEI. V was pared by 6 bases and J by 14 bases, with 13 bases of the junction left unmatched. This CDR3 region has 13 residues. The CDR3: CASSAIFGRSKFF. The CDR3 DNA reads TGTGCCAGCAGCGCGATTTTCGGGAGGAGTAAGTTCTTC.

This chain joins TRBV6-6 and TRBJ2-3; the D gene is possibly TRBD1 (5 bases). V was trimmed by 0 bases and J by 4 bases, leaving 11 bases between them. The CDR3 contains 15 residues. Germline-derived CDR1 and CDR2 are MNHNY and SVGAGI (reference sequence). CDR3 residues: CASSYSWGQADTQYF. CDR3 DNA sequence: TGTGCCAGCAGTTACTCTTGGGGCCAGGCAGATACGCAGTATTTT.

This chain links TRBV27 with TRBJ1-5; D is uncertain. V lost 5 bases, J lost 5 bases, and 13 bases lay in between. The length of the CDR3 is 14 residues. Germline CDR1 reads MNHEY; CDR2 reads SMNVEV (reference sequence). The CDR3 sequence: CASSALQLDQPQHF. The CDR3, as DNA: TGTGCCAGCAGTGCGCTACAGTTAGATCAGCCCCAGCATTTT.

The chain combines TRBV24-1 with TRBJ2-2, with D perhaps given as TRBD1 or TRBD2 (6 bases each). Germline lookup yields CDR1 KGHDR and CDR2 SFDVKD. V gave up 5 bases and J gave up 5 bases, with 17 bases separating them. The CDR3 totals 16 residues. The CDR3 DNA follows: TGTGCCACCAGTGCTCTAGGGGGGAGAAGTACCGGGGAGCTGTTTTTT. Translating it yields CATSALGGRSTGELFF.

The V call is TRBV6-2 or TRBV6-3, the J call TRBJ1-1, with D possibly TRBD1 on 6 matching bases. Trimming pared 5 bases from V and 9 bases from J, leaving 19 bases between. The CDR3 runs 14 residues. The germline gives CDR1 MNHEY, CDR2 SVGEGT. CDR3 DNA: TGTGCCAGCAGTACCCCCGACAGGTCCTCACAAGCTTTCTTT. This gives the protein CASSTPDRSSQAFF.

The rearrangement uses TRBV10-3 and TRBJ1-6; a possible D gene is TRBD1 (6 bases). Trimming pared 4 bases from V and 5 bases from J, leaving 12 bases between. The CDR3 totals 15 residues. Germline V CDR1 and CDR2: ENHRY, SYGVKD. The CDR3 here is CAISATGLNNSPLHF. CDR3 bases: TGTGCCATCAGTGCTACAGGGCTGAATAATTCACCCCTCCACTTT.

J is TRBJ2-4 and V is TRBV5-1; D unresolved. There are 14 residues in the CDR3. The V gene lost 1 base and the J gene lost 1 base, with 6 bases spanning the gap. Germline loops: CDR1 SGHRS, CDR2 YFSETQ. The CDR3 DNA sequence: TGCGCCAGCAGCTTGACCCCGGCCAAAAACATTCAGTACTTC. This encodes CASSLTPAKNIQYF.

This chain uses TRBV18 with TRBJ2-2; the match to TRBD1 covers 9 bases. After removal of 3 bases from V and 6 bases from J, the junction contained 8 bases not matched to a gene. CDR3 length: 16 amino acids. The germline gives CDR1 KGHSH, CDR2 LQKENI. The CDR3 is CASSPMTGGASGELFF. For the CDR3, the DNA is TGTGCCAGCTCACCCATGACAGGGGGAGCGTCCGGGGAGCTGTTTTTT.

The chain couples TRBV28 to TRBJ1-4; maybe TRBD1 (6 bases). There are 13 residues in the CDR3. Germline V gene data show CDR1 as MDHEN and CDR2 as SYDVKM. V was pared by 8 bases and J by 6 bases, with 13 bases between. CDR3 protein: CASGTGFHEKLFF. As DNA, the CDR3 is TGTGCCAGCGGAACAGGGTTTCATGAAAAACTGTTTTTT.

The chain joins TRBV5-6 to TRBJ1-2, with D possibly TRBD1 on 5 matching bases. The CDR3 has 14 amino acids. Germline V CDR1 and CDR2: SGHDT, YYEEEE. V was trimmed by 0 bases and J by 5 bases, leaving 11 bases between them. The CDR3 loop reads CASSLGRVAYGYTF. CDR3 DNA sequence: TGTGCCAGCAGCTTGGGCAGGGTCGCGTATGGCTACACCTTC.

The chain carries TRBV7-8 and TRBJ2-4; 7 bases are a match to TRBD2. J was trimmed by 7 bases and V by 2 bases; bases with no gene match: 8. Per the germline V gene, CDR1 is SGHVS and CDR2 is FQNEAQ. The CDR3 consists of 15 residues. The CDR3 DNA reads TGTGCCAGCAGCTTATCACCGGGAGCGGGGAACATTCAGTACTTC. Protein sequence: CASSLSPGAGNIQYF.

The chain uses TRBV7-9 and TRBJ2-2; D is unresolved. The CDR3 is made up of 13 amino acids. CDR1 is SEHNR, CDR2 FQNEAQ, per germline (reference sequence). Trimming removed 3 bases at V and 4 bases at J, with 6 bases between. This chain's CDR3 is CASSFILTGELFF. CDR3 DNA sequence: TGTGCCAGCAGCTTTATTCTCACCGGGGAGCTGTTTTTT.

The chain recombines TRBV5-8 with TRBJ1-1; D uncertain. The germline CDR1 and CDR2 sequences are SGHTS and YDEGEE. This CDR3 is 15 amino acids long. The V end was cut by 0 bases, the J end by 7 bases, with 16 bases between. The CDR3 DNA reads TGTGCCAGCAGCTTGGGAAGGCCTCCCAGTTTTGAAGCTTTCTTT. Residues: CASSLGRPPSFEAFF.

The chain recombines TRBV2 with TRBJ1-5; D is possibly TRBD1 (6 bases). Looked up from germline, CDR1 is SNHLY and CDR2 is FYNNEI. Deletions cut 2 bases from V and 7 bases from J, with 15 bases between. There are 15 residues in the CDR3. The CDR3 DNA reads TGTGCCAGCAGTGAATCCAGGGGAGGATGGCAGCCCCAGCATTTT. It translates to CASSESRGGWQPQHF. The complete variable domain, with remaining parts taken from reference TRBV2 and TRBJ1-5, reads EPEVTQTPSHQVTQMGQEVILRCVPISNHLYFYWYRQILGQKVEFLVSFYNNEISEKSEIFDDQFSVERPDGSNFTLKIRSTKLEDSAMYFCASSESRGGWQPQHFGDGTRLSIL.

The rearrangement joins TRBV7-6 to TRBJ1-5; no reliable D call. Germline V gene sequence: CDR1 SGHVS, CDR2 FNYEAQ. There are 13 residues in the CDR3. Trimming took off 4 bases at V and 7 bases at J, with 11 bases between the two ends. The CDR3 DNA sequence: TGTGCCAGCAGCTCAGATGGGCAACAGCCCCAGCATTTT. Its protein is CASSSDGQQPQHF.

CDR3 sequence: CASSATTGGETQYF. CDR3 nucleotides: TGTGCCAGCAGCGCAACAACAGGCGGGGAGACCCAGTACTTC. The chain has TRBV3-1 (or the pseudogene TRBV3-2) and TRBJ2-5; D tentatively reads TRBD1 or TRBD2 (5 bases each). V lost 5 bases and J 5 bases, leaving 15 bases between the germline ends. CDR3 length: 14 residues. The germline CDR1 and CDR2 sequences are LGHDT and YNNKEL (reference sequence).

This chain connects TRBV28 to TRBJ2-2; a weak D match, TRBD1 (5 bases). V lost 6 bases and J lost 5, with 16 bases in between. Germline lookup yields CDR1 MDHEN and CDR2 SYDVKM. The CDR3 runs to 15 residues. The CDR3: CASRLNRFGTGELFF. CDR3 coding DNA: TGTGCCAGCAGGTTGAACAGGTTTGGAACCGGGGAGCTGTTTTTT.

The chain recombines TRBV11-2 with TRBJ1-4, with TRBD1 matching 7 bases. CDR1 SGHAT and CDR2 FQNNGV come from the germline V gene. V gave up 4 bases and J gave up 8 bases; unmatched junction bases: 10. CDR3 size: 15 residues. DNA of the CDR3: TGTGCCAGCAGCTCTGTCGAGGGGGCAGGGGAAAAACTGTTTTTT. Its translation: CASSSVEGAGEKLFF.